This T cell receptor beta chain was obtained from a study of T cells in Graves' hyperthyroidism and ophthalmopathy. General study findings and limits: Blood shared most expanded thyroid clonotypes above 0.001. Researchers report that a 13 V-J model separated ophthalmopathy from stable hyperthyroidism.

TCR beta CDR3 regions were amplified from RNA. During a first-round RT-PCR of the TCR CDR3, the HTBI primer set was used. TCRdb recomputed calls from the multiplex PCR reads with MiXCR, one row per CDR3 protein. The sample shows 500,000 to 600,000 distinct CDR3 sequences, roughly 21% of them seen only once. Uncontrolled infection, other autoimmune disease, pregnancy and lactation each barred patients from inclusion. The CDR3 extends over 14 amino acids. Germline lookup yields CDR1 LGHDT and CDR2 YNNKEL (reference sequence). V trimming: 3 bases; J trimming: 7 bases; junction bases outside the gene matches: 7. The table lists this clonotype with many counts. Its antigen is currently unknown.

Specimen: blood. The source is a middle-aged man with Graves' ophthalmopathy. V usage is TRBV3-1 and J usage is TRBJ2-5, with TRBD2 matching over 8 bases. CDR3 DNA: TGTGCCAGCAGCCAGTTGGGACTAGTTGGGACCCAGTACTTC. This encodes CASSQLGLVGTQYF.